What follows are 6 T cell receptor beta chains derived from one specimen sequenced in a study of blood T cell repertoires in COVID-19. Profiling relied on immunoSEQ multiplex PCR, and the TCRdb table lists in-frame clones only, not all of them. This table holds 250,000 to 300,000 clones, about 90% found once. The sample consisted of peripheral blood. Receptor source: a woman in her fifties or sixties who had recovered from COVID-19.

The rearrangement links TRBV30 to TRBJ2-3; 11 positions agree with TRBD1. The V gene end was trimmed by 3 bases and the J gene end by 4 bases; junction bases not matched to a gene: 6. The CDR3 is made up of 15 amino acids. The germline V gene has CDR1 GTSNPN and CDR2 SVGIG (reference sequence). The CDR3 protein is CAWSAGQGVPDTQYF. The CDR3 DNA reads TGTGCCTGGAGCGCGGGACAGGGGGTACCAGATACGCAGTATTTT.

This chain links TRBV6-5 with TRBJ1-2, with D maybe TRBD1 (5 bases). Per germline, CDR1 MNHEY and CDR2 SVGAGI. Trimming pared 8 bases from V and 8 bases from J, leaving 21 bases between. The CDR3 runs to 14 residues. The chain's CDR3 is CASSLGLRTGGYTF. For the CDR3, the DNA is TGTGCCAGCTCCTTGGGACTTCGAACCGGGGGCTACACCTTC.

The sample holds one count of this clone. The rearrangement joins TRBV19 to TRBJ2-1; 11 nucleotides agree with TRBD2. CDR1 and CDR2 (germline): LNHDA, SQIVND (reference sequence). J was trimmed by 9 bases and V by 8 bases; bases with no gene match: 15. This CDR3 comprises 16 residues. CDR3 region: CASRGTGLAGGGEQFF. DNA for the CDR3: TGTGCCAGTCGAGGCACGGGGCTAGCGGGAGGAGGTGAGCAGTTCTTC.

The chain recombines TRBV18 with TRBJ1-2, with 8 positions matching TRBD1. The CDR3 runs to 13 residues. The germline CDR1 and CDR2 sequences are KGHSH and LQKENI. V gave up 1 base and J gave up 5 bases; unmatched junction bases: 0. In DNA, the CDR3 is TGTGCCAGCTCACCACGACAGGGGTATGGCTACACCTTC. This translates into CASSPRQGYGYTF.

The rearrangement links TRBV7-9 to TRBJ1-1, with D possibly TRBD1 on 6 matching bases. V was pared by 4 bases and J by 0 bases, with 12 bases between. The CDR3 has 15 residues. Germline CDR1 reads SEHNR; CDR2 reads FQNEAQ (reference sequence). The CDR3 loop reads CASSSTRGLNTEAFF. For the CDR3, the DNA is TGTGCCAGCAGCTCGACAAGGGGGTTGAACACTGAAGCTTTCTTT.

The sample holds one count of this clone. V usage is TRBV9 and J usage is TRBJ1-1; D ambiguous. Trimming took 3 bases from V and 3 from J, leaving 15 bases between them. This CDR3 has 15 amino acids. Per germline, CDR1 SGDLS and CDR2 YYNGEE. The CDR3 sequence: CASSASTTADTEAFF. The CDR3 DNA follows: TGTGCCAGCAGCGCTTCGACTACGGCAGACACTGAAGCTTTCTTT.